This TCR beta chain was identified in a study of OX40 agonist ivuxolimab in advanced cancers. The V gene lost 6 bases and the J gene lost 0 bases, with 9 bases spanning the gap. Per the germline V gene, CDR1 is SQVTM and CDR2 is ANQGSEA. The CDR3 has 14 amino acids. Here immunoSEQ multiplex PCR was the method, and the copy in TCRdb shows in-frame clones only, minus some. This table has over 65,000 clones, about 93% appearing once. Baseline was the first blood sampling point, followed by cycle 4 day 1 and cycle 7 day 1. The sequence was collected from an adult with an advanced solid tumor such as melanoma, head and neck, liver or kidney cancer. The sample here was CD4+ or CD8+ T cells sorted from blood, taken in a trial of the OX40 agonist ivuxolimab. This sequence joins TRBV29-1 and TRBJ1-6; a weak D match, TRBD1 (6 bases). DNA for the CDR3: TGCAGCGTCTCGGACAGCTCCTATAATTCACCCCTCCACTTT. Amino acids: CSVSDSSYNSPLHF.